These T cell receptor beta chains were read from a single sample in a study of blood T cell repertoires in COVID-19. Only in-frame clones appear in the TCRdb table, and some are missing; sequencing was by immunoSEQ multiplex PCR. This table holds about 240,000 clones, 82% found once. The specimen sequenced was peripheral blood. The receptors derive from a woman in her sixties or seventies with active or convalescent COVID-19. Each CDR3 is given with its conserved first and last residue. A D gene is named only where the DNA matches it firmly. The size field is filled for only some rows; it gives once, few, many or a size class.

d_call clone_size j_call v_call cdr3_nt cdr3_aa
NA NA TRBJ1-6 TRBV7-6 TGTGCCAGCAGCTTAGGAGGAGCGGGTAATTCACCCCTCCACTTT CASSLGGAGNSPLHF
NA once TRBJ2-7 TRBV7-8 TGTGCCAGCCTCGCGCAGCCAGGAAGCTCCTACGAGCAGTACTTC CASLAQPGSSYEQYF
TRBD1 few TRBJ1-2 TRBV10-3 TGTGCCATCAATCCGGGACAGGGACACTATGGCTACACCTTC CAINPGQGHYGYTF
NA NA TRBJ1-1 TRBV7-6 TGTGCCAGCAGCGCGGACAGTATGAACACTGAAGCTTTCTTT CASSADSMNTEAFF
TRBD1 few TRBJ1-4 TRBV18 TGTGCCAGCTCAGCGATCACGGGACAGGGACGCGAAAAACTGTTTTTT CASSAITGQGREKLFF
NA NA TRBJ2-7 TRBV10-1 TGCGCCAGCAGTCGATGGCTCGAGCAGTACTTC CASSRWLEQYF
NA NA TRBJ1-2 TRBV19 TGTGCCAGTAGTATGGGAGCCGTAGGCTACACCTTC CASSMGAVGYTF
NA NA TRBJ1-1 TRBV29-1 TGCAGCGTTACTCGGGGGGGAGGCAAAGCTTTCTTT CSVTRGGGKAFF
NA NA TRBJ1-1 TRBV10-3 TGTGCCATCATGGCAGGGGTGGATACTGAAGCTTTCTTT CAIMAGVDTEAFF
NA NA TRBJ1-4 TRBV5-1 TGCGCCAGCAGCTTGGGCGGTATTACTAATGAAAAACTGTTTTTT CASSLGGITNEKLFF
NA NA TRBJ1-1 TRBV6-5 TGTGCCAGCAGTCTCGGGACCCGGAGGGTCACTGAAGCTTTCTTT CASSLGTRRVTEAFF
TRBD1 NA TRBJ1-2 TRBV19 TGTGCCAGTGCAGGGGGTACTAGCTATGGCTACACCTTC CASAGGTSYGYTF
TRBD1 NA TRBJ1-1 TRBV6-2/TRBV6-3 TGTGCCAGCAGTTACCGACAGGGGGGAACTGAAGCTTTCTTT CASSYRQGGTEAFF
NA NA TRBJ2-7 TRBV2 TGTGCCAGCAGTGAAGGCGGGCGGTTATTATCCTACGAGCAGTACTTC CASSEGGRLLSYEQYF
NA NA TRBJ1-4 TRBV7-2 TGTGCCAGCAGCATCCAGGGTGGAGAAAAACTGTTTTTT CASSIQGGEKLFF
NA NA TRBJ1-6 TRBV5-1 TGCGCCAGCAGCTCGCAGACAGGTCGGAATTCACCCCTCCACTTT CASSSQTGRNSPLHF